Reported below is one T cell receptor beta chain. CDR1 is MDHEN, CDR2 SYDVKM, per germline. CDR3 length: 15 amino acids. Between the trimmed V and J ends, which lost 5 bases and 4 bases, there was a span of 12 bases. Amplifying from RNA transcripts, the study obtained TCR beta CDR3 regions. In the first round, RT-PCR was carried out with HTBI primers, and a multiplex PCR formed the second round. Via MiXCR, TCRdb re-called the multiplex PCR reads, giving one row per CDR3 protein. The sample records roughly 500,000 distinct CDR3 sequences, over 13% being singletons. This entry is derived from a study of Graves' ophthalmopathy and Graves' hyperthyroidism.

This TCR was sampled from a woman aged 30 to 39 with Graves' ophthalmopathy. V usage is TRBV28 and J usage is TRBJ1-6; a weak D match, TRBD1 (5 bases). The sequenced sample was blood. CDR3 sequence reads: CASSVDRLYNSPLHF. Here the CDR3 DNA reads TGTGCCAGCAGTGTAGACAGACTGTATAATTCACCCCTCCACTTT.